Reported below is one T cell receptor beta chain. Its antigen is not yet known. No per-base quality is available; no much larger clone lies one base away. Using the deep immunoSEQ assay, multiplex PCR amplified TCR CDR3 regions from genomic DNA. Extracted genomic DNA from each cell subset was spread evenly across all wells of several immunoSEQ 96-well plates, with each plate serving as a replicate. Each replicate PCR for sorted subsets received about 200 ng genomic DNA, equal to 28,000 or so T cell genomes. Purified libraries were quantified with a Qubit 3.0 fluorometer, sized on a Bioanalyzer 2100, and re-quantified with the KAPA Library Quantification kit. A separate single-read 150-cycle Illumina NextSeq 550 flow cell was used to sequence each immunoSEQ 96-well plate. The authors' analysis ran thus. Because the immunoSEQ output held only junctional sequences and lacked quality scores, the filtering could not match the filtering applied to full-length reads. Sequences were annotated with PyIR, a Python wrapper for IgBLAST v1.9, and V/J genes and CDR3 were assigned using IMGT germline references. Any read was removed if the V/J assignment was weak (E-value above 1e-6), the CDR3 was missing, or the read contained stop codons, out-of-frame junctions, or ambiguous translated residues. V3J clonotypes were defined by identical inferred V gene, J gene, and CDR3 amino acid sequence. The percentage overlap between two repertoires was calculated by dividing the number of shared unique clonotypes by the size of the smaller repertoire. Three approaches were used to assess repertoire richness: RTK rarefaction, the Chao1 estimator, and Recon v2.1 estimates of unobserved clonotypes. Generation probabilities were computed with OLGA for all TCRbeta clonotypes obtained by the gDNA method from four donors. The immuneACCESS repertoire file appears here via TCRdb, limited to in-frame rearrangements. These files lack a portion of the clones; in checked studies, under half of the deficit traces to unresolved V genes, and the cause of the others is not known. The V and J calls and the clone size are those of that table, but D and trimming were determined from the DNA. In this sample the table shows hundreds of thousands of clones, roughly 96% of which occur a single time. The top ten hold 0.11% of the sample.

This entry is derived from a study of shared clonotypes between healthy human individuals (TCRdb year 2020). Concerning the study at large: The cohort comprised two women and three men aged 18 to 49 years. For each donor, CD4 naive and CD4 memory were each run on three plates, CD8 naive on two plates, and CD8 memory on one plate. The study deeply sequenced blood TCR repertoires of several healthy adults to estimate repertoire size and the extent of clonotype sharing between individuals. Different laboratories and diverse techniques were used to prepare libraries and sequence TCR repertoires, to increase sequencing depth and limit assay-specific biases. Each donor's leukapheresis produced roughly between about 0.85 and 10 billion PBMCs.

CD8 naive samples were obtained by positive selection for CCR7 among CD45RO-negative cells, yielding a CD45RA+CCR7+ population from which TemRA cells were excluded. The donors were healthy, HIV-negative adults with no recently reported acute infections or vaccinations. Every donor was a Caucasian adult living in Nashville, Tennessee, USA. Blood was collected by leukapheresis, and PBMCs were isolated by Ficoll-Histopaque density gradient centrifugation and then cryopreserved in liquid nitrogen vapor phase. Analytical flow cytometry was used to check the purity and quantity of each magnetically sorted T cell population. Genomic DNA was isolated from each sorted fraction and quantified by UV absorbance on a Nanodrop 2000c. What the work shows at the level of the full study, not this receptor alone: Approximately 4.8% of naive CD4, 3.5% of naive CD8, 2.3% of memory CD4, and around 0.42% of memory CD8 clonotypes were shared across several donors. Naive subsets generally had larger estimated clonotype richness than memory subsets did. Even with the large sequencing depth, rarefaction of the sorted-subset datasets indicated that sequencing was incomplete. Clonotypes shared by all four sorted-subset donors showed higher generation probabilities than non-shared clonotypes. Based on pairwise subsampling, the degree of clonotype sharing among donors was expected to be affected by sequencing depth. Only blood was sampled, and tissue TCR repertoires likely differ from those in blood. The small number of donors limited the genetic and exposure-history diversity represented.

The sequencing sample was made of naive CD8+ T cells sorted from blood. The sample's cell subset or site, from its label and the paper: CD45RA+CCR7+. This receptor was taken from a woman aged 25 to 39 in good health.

The DNA sequence is given as TGTGCCAGCAGCCAAGATAGCCTCGACAGGGGAAACACTGAAGCTTTCTTT. Its translation reads: CASSQDSLDRGNTEAFF. This chain joins TRBV14 to TRBJ1-1; a stretch of 8 junction bases matches TRBD1. Trimming takes 0 bases off V and 2 bases off J; junction bases not matched to a gene: 8. In the germline V gene, CDR1 corresponds to SGHDN and CDR2 to FVKESK. Spanning cysteine to phenylalanine, the CDR3 consists of 17 amino acids. Left in the record is the CDR3 DNA by itself, 51 bases read in frame from the first base.